This T cell receptor (beta chain) was profiled in a study of human T cells and chemical hapten exposure. This clonotype was counted only a few times. Its antigen remains unknown. Each cDNA molecule in the library carried unique molecular identifiers. Per the original methods: Per sample, the median was around 100,000 TCRs, with values from around 25,000 to 690,000. TCRdb redid the calling of the RACE reads with MiXCR, one entry per CDR3 protein. These V and J calls are TCRdb output, not the study's own analysis. The table records over 65,000 distinct CDR3 sequences, around 10% of them present only once. The study, taken as a whole, reports: Expanded TCRs were compared with controls, and the expanded TCRs formed significantly more large CDR3 similarity clusters.

Stated time point: patch test 3, about 24 weeks after DPC sensitization. Treatment defined: therapeutic diphenylcyclopropenone sensitization with weekly scalp DPC. Germline loops: CDR1 DFQATT, CDR2 SNEGSKA (reference sequence). This CDR3 is 12 amino acids long. Trimming removed 6 bases at V and 7 bases at J, with 15 bases between. This sequence was found in a woman between 45 and 60 years old with alopecia areata. Some clones in this sample may be carry-over from other donors' samples. The input for sequencing was whole blood, taken in connection with sensitization to the hapten diphenylcyclopropenone (DPC). The J gene is TRBJ1-2, the V gene TRBV20-1; a weak D match, TRBD1 (5 bases). The CDR3 region has the DNA TGCAGTGCCCAGGGCCGCCCGGCTGGCTACACCTTC. Translation: CSAQGRPAGYTF.